This entry lists 18 T cell receptor beta chains sequenced from one sample in a study of identical twins. TCRdb recomputed calls from the 5' RACE reads with MiXCR, one row per CDR3 protein. In the table there are 1.5 million or so distinct CDR3 sequences, about 30% of which are singletons. The specimen was cord blood. The receptor source for this set is a newborn girl in good health.

This clonotype was seen a few times. This rearrangement joins TRBV5-1 to TRBJ2-1, with TRBD2 as a possible D gene (6 bases). The germline V and J ends were trimmed by 4 bases and 4 bases, with 18 bases remaining between them. Germline V gives CDR1 SGHRS, CDR2 YFSETQ. The CDR3 loop spans 16 amino acids. In DNA form, the CDR3 reads TGCGCCAGCAGCGCCGGAGGGTCGGGCCCTTACAATGAGCAGTTCTTC. Amino acid sequence: CASSAGGSGPYNEQFF. Variable domain in full (rest from reference TRBV5-1 and TRBJ2-1): KAGVTQTPRYLIKTRGQQVTLSCSPISGHRSVSWYQQTPGQGLQFLFEYFSETQRNKGNFPGRFSGRQFSNSRSEMNVSTLELGDSALYLCASSAGGSGPYNEQFFGPGTRLTVL.

This sequence joins TRBV6-1 and TRBJ2-5, with a weak D call TRBD2 (6 bases). Germline values: CDR1 MNHNS, CDR2 SASEGT. The CDR3 totals 15 residues. Trimming removed 4 bases at V and 11 bases at J, with 23 bases between. The CDR3 loop is CASSVVVGGPWEQYF. CDR3 in DNA: TGTGCCAGCAGTGTCGTGGTCGGGGGACCTTGGGAGCAGTACTTC.

V and J are TRBV5-1 and TRBJ2-1, with D unresolved. Germline V CDR1 and CDR2: SGHRS, YFSETQ. The CDR3 runs 16 residues. The ends were cut back, 3 bases at V and 4 bases at J, with 17 bases in the middle. The CDR3 sequence: CASSSKGAETYNEQFF. The CDR3 DNA follows: TGCGCCAGCAGCTCCAAGGGCGCGGAAACTTACAATGAGCAGTTCTTC.

V usage is TRBV20-1 and J usage is TRBJ2-5; D is uncertain. Per germline, CDR1 DFQATT and CDR2 SNEGSKA (reference sequence). This CDR3 is 14 amino acids long. With 3 bases removed from V and 0 bases from J, the gap between germline ends came to 11 bases. The CDR3 bases are TGCAGTGCTAGGCCCCCTCGAGACCAAGAGACCCAGTACTTC. This gives the protein CSARPPRDQETQYF.

Only a few counts were recorded for this clonotype. CDR3: CASSPGLRVGGYTF. The CDR3 DNA reads as TGTGCCAGCAGTCCGGGACTTCGGGTGGGCGGCTACACCTTC. The chain carries TRBV12-3 or TRBV12-4 and TRBJ1-2; D may be TRBD1 (5 bases). The V gene lost 5 bases and the J gene lost 8 bases, with 18 bases spanning the gap. The CDR3 sequence is 14 residues long.

The chain links TRBV3-1 to TRBJ2-7, with 8 bases identical to TRBD2. The CDR3 length is 14 residues. Germline CDR1 is LGHDT and CDR2 is YNNKEL (reference sequence). The trim removed 6 bases at V and 3 bases at J, leaving 7 bases unmatched. In nucleotides, the CDR3 is TGTGCCAGCAGGGGAAGCGGGAGCGGCTACGAGCAGTACTTC. Its translation: CASRGSGSGYEQYF.

Only a few counts were recorded for this clonotype. This chain links TRBV6-1 with TRBJ1-5; D gene unclear. The CDR3 is 15 residues long. Deletions cut 0 bases from V and 5 bases from J, with 11 bases between. Germline V lookup: CDR1 MNHNS, CDR2 SASEGT. The CDR3 protein is CASSEAGADYQPQHF. The CDR3 region has the DNA TGTGCCAGCAGTGAAGCGGGTGCAGACTATCAGCCCCAGCATTTT.

In its sample, this clonotype was seen once. CDR3 DNA sequence: TGTGCCAGCAGTTTCCAACGACTAGCGGGAGGTAATGAGCAGTTCTTC. Residues: CASSFQRLAGGNEQFF. The rearrangement links TRBV6-6 to TRBJ2-1, with 13 bases that match TRBD2. The CDR3 is 16 amino acids. CDR1 and CDR2 from the germline V gene are MNHNY and SVGAGI (reference sequence). V dropped 4 bases and J dropped 7; count of bases not matched to a gene: 7.

This rearrangement joins TRBV10-2 to TRBJ2-1; 10 nucleotides line up with TRBD2. Trimming at V came to 1 base and at J to 8 bases, leaving 5 bases not matched to a gene. The CDR3 loop spans 15 amino acids. Germline-derived CDR1 and CDR2 are WSHSY and SAAADI. CDR3 sequence reads: CASSEYLAGADEQFF. In DNA, the CDR3 is TGCGCCAGCAGTGAGTACCTAGCGGGGGCGGATGAGCAGTTCTTC.

This clonotype was detected a few times. The rearrangement uses TRBV29-1 and TRBJ2-7; 8 bases align to TRBD2. Germline V lookup: CDR1 SQVTM, CDR2 ANQGSEA. The V segment lost 3 bases and the J segment 4 bases; nucleotides outside the gene matches: 5. This CDR3 has 13 residues. The CDR3, as DNA: TGCAGCGTTGACGGGGGGGGCCGTTACGAGCAGTACTTC. This gives the protein CSVDGGGRYEQYF.

This clonotype was seen more than once but under ten times. The V and J genes are TRBV29-1 and TRBJ1-1; D ambiguous. Germline CDR1 is SQVTM and CDR2 is ANQGSEA. The CDR3 contains 16 residues. Trimming stripped 4 bases from V and 0 bases from J, with 18 bases between. The CDR3 reads CSVVARGGIMNTEAFF. The DNA of the CDR3 is TGCAGCGTTGTCGCCCGAGGAGGCATCATGAACACTGAAGCTTTCTTT.

The chain couples TRBV20-1 to TRBJ1-2, with D uncertain. V dropped 1 base and J dropped 8 bases, with 11 bases sitting between them. Germline V CDR1 and CDR2: DFQATT, SNEGSKA (reference sequence). The CDR3 is 12 residues long. The CDR3 nucleotides read TGCAGTGCTAGAGTGGCGAGTCGGGGCTACACCTTC. This gives the protein CSARVASRGYTF.

This clonotype was detected a few times. The chain is built from TRBV20-1 and TRBJ2-4, with D uncertain. Germline values: CDR1 DFQATT, CDR2 SNEGSKA (reference sequence). The CDR3 spans 16 residues. V shed 3 bases and J shed 0 bases, with 15 bases lying between them. CDR3 in amino acids: CSASSAGRLAKNIQYF. The DNA of the CDR3 is TGCAGTGCTAGTTCGGCAGGCCGGCTAGCCAAAAACATTCAGTACTTC.

The chain joins TRBV20-1 to TRBJ2-3; D uncertain. Looked up from germline, CDR1 is DFQATT and CDR2 is SNEGSKA (reference sequence). The CDR3 consists of 11 residues. V gave up 3 bases and J gave up 6 bases, with 7 bases separating them. CDR3 nucleotides: TGCAGTGCTAGCGTTCAGGATACGCAGTATTTT. It codes for CSASVQDTQYF.

This clonotype was seen a handful of times. J is TRBJ1-2 and V is TRBV20-1; no definite D call. Germline CDR1 DFQATT, CDR2 SNEGSKA (reference sequence). This CDR3 is built from 11 residues. The chain's CDR3 is CSADRFYGYTF. The CDR3 coding sequence is TGCAGCGCCGACCGATTCTATGGCTACACCTTC.

The chain links TRBV3-1 to TRBJ1-4, with D possibly being TRBD1 (5 bases). The CDR3 extends over 16 amino acids. CDR1 LGHDT and CDR2 YNNKEL come from the germline V gene (reference sequence). Trimming cost V 4 bases and J 5 bases, with 17 bases left between them. The chain's CDR3 is CASSRKRDGENEKLFF. DNA for the CDR3: TGTGCCAGCAGCCGAAAGCGGGACGGGGAGAATGAAAAACTGTTTTTT.

The chain joins TRBV6-1 to TRBJ1-2; weak D call: TRBD1 (5 bases). The germline gives CDR1 MNHNS, CDR2 SASEGT. This CDR3 comprises 16 residues. Trimming shortened V by 0 bases and J by 7 bases, and 18 bases separated the two germline ends. The CDR3 loop is CASSEAVGRVLSGYTF. The CDR3 region has the DNA TGTGCCAGCAGTGAAGCGGTCGGCAGGGTTCTTTCTGGCTACACCTTC.

This clonotype has only one observation. V and J are TRBV2 and TRBJ1-1; D perhaps matches TRBD1 (5 bases). The V gene lost 4 bases and the J gene lost 3 bases, with 15 bases spanning the gap. Germline assignment: CDR1 SNHLY and CDR2 FYNNEI. The CDR3 is 15 amino acids. The CDR3 DNA reads TGTGCCAGCAGTGCGACCCCGTGGGGGGACACTGAAGCTTTCTTT. Its protein is CASSATPWGDTEAFF.